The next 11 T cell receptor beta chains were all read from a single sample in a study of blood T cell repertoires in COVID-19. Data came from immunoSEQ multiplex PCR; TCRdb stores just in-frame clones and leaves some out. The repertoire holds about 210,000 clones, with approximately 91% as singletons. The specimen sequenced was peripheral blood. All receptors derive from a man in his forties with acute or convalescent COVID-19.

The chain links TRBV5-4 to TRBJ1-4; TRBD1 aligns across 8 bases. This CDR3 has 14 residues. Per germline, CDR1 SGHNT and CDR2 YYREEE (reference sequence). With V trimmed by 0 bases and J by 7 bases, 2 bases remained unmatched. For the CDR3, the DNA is TGTGCCAGCAGCTTGGGGACAGGGTCTGAAAAACTGTTTTTT. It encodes CASSLGTGSEKLFF.

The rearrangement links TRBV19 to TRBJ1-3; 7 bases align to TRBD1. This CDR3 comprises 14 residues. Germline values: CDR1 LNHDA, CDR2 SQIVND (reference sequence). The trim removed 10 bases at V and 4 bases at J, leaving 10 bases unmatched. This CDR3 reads CAKRQGLEGNTIYF. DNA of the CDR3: TGTGCCAAGAGACAGGGTCTAGAAGGAAACACCATATATTTT.

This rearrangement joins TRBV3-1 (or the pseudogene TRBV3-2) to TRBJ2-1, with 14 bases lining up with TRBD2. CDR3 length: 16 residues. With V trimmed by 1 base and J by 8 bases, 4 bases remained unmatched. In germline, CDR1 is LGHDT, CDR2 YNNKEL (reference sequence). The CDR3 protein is CASSQGGLAGGHEQFF. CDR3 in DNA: TGTGCCAGCAGCCAAGGCGGACTAGCGGGGGGACATGAGCAGTTCTTC.

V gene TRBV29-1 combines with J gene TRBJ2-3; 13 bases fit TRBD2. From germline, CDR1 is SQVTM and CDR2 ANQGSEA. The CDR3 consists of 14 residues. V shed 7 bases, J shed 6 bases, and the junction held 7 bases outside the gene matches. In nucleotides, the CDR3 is TGCAGCGCGATACCGGGACTAGCGGGGGATACGCAGTATTTT. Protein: CSAIPGLAGDTQYF.

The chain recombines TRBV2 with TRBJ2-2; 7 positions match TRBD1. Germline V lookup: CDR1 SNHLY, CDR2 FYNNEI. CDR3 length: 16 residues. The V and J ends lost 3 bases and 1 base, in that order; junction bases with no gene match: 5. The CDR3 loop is CASSDARTGNTGELFF. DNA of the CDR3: TGTGCCAGCAGTGACGCCCGGACAGGGAACACCGGGGAGCTGTTTTTT.

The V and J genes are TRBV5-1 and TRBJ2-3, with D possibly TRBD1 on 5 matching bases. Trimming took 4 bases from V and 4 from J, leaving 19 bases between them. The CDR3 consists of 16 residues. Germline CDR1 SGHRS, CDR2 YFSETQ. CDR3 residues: CASSPPRVDGPDTQYF. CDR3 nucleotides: TGCGCCAGCAGCCCCCCCAGGGTAGATGGGCCAGATACGCAGTATTTT.

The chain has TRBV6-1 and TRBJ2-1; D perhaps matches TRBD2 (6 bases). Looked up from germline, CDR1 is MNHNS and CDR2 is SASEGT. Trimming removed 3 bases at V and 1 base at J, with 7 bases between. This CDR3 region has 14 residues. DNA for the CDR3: TGTGCCAGCAGTGAGGGGGGATCCTACAATGAGCAGTTCTTC. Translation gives CASSEGGSYNEQFF.

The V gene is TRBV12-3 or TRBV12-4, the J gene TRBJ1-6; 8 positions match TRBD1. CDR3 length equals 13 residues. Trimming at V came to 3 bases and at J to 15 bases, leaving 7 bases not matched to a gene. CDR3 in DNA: TGTGCCAGCAGTTTCCTCCTACAGGGGGTCCTCCACTTT. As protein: CASSFLLQGVLHF.

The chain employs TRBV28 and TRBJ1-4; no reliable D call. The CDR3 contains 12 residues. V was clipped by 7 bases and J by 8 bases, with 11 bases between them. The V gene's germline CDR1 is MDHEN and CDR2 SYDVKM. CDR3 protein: CASTPRREKLFF. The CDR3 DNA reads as TGTGCCAGCACCCCTCGCCGGGAAAAACTGTTTTTT.

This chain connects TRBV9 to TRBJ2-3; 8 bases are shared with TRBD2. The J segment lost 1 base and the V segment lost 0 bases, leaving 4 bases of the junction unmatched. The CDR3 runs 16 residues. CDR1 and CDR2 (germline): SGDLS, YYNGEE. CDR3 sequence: CASSVVVSGGTDTQYF. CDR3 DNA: TGTGCCAGCAGCGTAGTTGTTAGCGGGGGCACAGATACGCAGTATTTT.

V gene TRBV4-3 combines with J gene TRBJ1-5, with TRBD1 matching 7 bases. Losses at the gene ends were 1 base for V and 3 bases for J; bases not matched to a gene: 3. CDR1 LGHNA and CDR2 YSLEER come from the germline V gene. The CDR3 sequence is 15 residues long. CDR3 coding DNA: TGCGCCAGCAGCCAAGGGACAGGCCCCAATCAGCCCCAGCATTTT. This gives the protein CASSQGTGPNQPQHF.